Listed below are T cell receptor beta chains from one sample, sequenced in a study of beta chain features in type 1 diabetes. Produced via immunoSEQ multiplex PCR; TCRdb's table is partial and in-frame only. This table holds a few hundred thousand clones, 27% found once. The sequenced sample was central memory CD4+ T cells from blood. The receptors were gathered from a man under 40 in good health. Each CDR3 is given with its conserved first and last residue. Each record gives: D gene, clone size, V gene, CDR3 protein. D genes are given only for firm matches. The size of a clone is reported for some rows only, either as once, few or many, or as a class for expanded clones.

>-|few|TRBV2
CASNRDASEAFF
>TRBD2|-|TRBV29-1
CSGRTSGVEWAYNEQFF
>-|-|TRBV7-2
CASSPTATGQPQHF
>-|-|TRBV6-1
CACSGADSNQPQHF
>-|few|TRBV30
CAWGSPQVFYGYTF
>TRBD1|once|TRBV6-1
CASSERTGMEGGYTF
>-|-|TRBV20-1
CSAWTAETQYF
>TRBD2|few|TRBV7-2
CASSLDRTSGSYEQYF
>-|-|TRBV2
CASSGDDNEQFF
>TRBD1|few|TRBV7-9
CASSILTGTGIETQYF
>TRBD2|few|TRBV7-2
CASNQLAGAPNEQFF
>-|-|TRBV4-3
CASSQDGPSRLETQYF
>-|few|TRBV30
CAWSVANSYEQYF
>TRBD2|few|TRBV7-6
CASSFRLAGAFQETQYF
>-|-|TRBV7-9
CASSSPGGYEAFF
>-|few|TRBV10-3
CASSYNGGGNYNEQFF
>-|few|TRBV7-9
CASNWGSDEKLFF
>TRBD2|-|TRBV15
CATSTKRGANTGELFF
>-|few|TRBV14
CASSQTILLGDTQYF
>TRBD2|-|TRBV2
CASSPRLAEGEQFF
>TRBD1|few|TRBV2
CASRAKRSNRGDTQYF
>TRBD2|few|TRBV7-8
CASSIRTSGTTDTQYF
>-|few|TRBV30
CAWSPGRNEQFF
>TRBD2|many|TRBV6-1
CASSPSGGLYNEQFF
>-|-|TRBV7-9
CASSVGAQNTEAFF
>-|few|TRBV30
CAWSVRAMNTEAFF
>TRBD1|many|TRBV6-6
CASSYSGQGYEQYF
>-|-|TRBV19
CASSIRREAFF
>-|few|TRBV23-1
CASSQSGWEDLGTQETQYF
>-|few|TRBV6-6
CASSPTRGPNNEQFF
>-|few|TRBV15
CATRAGSVGQPQHF
>TRBD2|few|TRBV7-9
CASSSLGGLAGYNEQFF
>-|-|TRBV27
CASRDFRSYEQYF
>TRBD2|-|TRBV28
CASSTVLDPEESGRGTYEQYF
>TRBD2|-|TRBV30
CACSGTSPDTQYF
>-|-|TRBV29-1
CSVEGQVGQPQHF
>-|few|TRBV6-6
CASQLRGQQETQYF
>TRBD1|few|TRBV9
CASSVAPGQQETQYF
>-|few|TRBV29-1
CSVSQALQETQYF
>TRBD2|-|TRBV7-2
CASSRLAGGQYTQYF
>-|-|TRBV9
CASSVASAETQYF
>TRBD1|once|TRBV7-2
CASSLAWGQGDRGSAF
>-|-|TRBV4-2
CASSQDSGTYNEQFF
>-|-|TRBV15
CATSRGQGETQYF
>-|-|TRBV4-2
CASSQDGQGSEKLFF
>TRBD2|few|TRBV27
CASSSGLAGPGTQYF
>-|-|TRBV10-3
CAISERGQPQHF